This T cell receptor (beta chain) came from a study of blood T cells in healthy people across ages. Broader study findings: The study found more naive CD4+ cells and higher diversity in long-lived than aged donors.

A second PCR of 7 to 11 cycles used a sample-barcoded 5' primer and a J-beta primer mix. Each cDNA was tagged by a template-switch adaptor containing 12 random nucleotides. TCRdb processed the 5' RACE reads anew with MiXCR; each CDR3 protein has one entry. The repertoire holds around 1,000,000 distinct CDR3 sequences, with around two fifths as singletons. This clonotype appeared a few times. What it binds is not known. The sequence derives from a man between 18 and 35 years old in good health. Sequencing input: blood.

CDR3 residues: CASSGTSVGGDTQYF. The DNA of the CDR3 is TGCGCCAGCAGCGGGACTAGCGTCGGTGGAGATACGCAGTATTTT. The chain carries TRBV4-1 and TRBJ2-3, with 10 bases aligning to TRBD2. This CDR3 region has 15 residues. Germline V lookup: CDR1 MGHRA, CDR2 YSYEKL. V shed 5 bases, J shed 5 bases, and the junction held 7 bases outside the gene matches.